The rows below give T cell receptor beta chains drawn from one sample of a study of blood T cell repertoires in COVID-19. TCRdb's table, derived via immunoSEQ multiplex PCR, lists solely in-frame clones and lacks some. Of 300,000 to 500,000 clones in the sample, 70% to 90% were seen once. Sequenced material: PBMCs or T cells enriched from blood (not recorded which). These receptors were obtained from a woman in her thirties with acute COVID-19. Each CDR3 is given with its conserved first and last residue. Each record gives: J gene, D gene, V gene, clone size, CDR3 protein, CDR3 DNA. The D gene is left open where the match is weak. Clone size is given for some rows only: seen once, a few or many times, or a class if the clone is expanded.

J gene: TRBJ2-7
D gene: TRBD2
V gene: TRBV7-2
clone size: NA
CDR3 protein: CASSFAAGGSEQYF
CDR3 DNA: TGTGCCAGCAGCTTCGCTGCGGGGGGGTCCGAGCAGTACTTC

J gene: TRBJ1-1
D gene: NA
V gene: TRBV5-1
clone size: few
CDR3 protein: CASSGHMNTEAFF
CDR3 DNA: TGCGCCAGCAGCGGACACATGAACACTGAAGCTTTCTTT

J gene: TRBJ1-1
D gene: NA
V gene: TRBV6-6
clone size: NA
CDR3 protein: CASSGRLTEAFF
CDR3 DNA: TGTGCCAGCAGTGGGAGGTTGACTGAAGCTTTCTTT

J gene: TRBJ2-7
D gene: NA
V gene: TRBV4-3
clone size: once
CDR3 protein: CASSLGVGWGGYEQYF
CDR3 DNA: TGCGCCAGCAGCCTGGGGGTCGGGTGGGGAGGCTACGAGCAGTACTTC

J gene: TRBJ2-1
D gene: TRBD1
V gene: TRBV7-8
clone size: NA
CDR3 protein: CASSSFTPSTGYFEQFF
CDR3 DNA: TGTGCCAGCAGCTCGTTTACCCCCTCGACAGGGTATTTTGAGCAGTTCTTC

J gene: TRBJ2-1
D gene: NA
V gene: TRBV29-1
clone size: NA
CDR3 protein: CSVGLSFGNEQFF
CDR3 DNA: TGCAGCGTTGGTCTCTCCTTCGGGAATGAGCAGTTCTTC

J gene: TRBJ1-5
D gene: NA
V gene: TRBV6-1
clone size: NA
CDR3 protein: CASSAPDRLPRSNQPQHF
CDR3 DNA: TGTGCCAGCAGTGCCCCTGACAGGTTACCTAGGAGCAATCAGCCCCAGCATTTT

J gene: TRBJ2-7
D gene: NA
V gene: TRBV7-9
clone size: NA
CDR3 protein: CASSPADSLYSYEQYF
CDR3 DNA: TGTGCCAGCAGCCCAGCCGACAGTCTTTACTCCTACGAGCAGTACTTC

J gene: TRBJ1-6
D gene: NA
V gene: TRBV7-2
clone size: NA
CDR3 protein: CASSFGSGDSPLHF
CDR3 DNA: TGTGCCAGCAGCTTCGGGTCAGGGGATTCACCCCTCCACTTT

J gene: TRBJ2-3
D gene: NA
V gene: TRBV6-5
clone size: once
CDR3 protein: CASRGPRGMDTQYF
CDR3 DNA: TGTGCCAGCAGGGGACCCCGCGGGATGGATACGCAGTATTTT

J gene: TRBJ1-2
D gene: NA
V gene: TRBV5-8
clone size: NA
CDR3 protein: CASSSGIRWDYGYTF
CDR3 DNA: TGTGCCAGCAGCTCCGGGATTCGGTGGGACTATGGCTACACCTTC

J gene: TRBJ1-4
D gene: NA
V gene: TRBV2
clone size: NA
CDR3 protein: CASSARRAEKLFF
CDR3 DNA: TGTGCCAGCAGTGCCCGCAGGGCTGAAAAACTGTTTTTT

J gene: TRBJ2-4
D gene: TRBD2
V gene: TRBV30
clone size: NA
CDR3 protein: CAWKGRAGNIQYF
CDR3 DNA: TGTGCCTGGAAGGGGAGGGCGGGAAACATTCAGTACTTC

J gene: TRBJ1-2
D gene: NA
V gene: TRBV6-6
clone size: NA
CDR3 protein: CASSSYGVYGYTF
CDR3 DNA: TGTGCCAGCAGTTCTTATGGAGTCTATGGCTACACCTTC

J gene: TRBJ1-5
D gene: TRBD1
V gene: TRBV7-6
clone size: NA
CDR3 protein: CASSPERGRPQHF
CDR3 DNA: TGTGCCAGCAGCCCAGAGAGGGGGCGGCCCCAGCATTTT

J gene: TRBJ1-1
D gene: TRBD1
V gene: TRBV7-2
clone size: NA
CDR3 protein: CASSSRTGMRFF
CDR3 DNA: TGTGCCAGCAGCTCTCGGACAGGGATGCGGTTCTTT

J gene: TRBJ1-4
D gene: NA
V gene: TRBV9
clone size: NA
CDR3 protein: CASGGPRRGGEKLFF
CDR3 DNA: TGTGCCAGCGGTGGGCCCAGGCGCGGAGGAGAAAAACTGTTTTTT

J gene: TRBJ1-2
D gene: TRBD1
V gene: TRBV5-1
clone size: NA
CDR3 protein: CASSLDRGQDGYTF
CDR3 DNA: TGCGCCAGCAGTTTAGACAGGGGGCAAGATGGCTACACCTTC

J gene: TRBJ1-5
D gene: TRBD1
V gene: TRBV23-1
clone size: NA
CDR3 protein: CASIPDRESNQPQHF
CDR3 DNA: TGCGCCAGCATCCCAGACAGGGAAAGCAATCAGCCCCAGCATTTT

J gene: TRBJ1-1
D gene: TRBD1
V gene: TRBV19
clone size: NA
CDR3 protein: CASREQGITTEAFF
CDR3 DNA: TGTGCCAGTAGGGAACAGGGGATTACCACTGAAGCTTTCTTT